These T cell receptor beta chains were read from a single sample in a study of blood T cell repertoires in COVID-19. Clones were read by immunoSEQ multiplex PCR, and TCRdb kept only the in-frame ones, dropping some. The sample shows approximately 35,000 clones, approximately 91% of them seen only once. The source material was peripheral blood. These receptors were obtained from a human donor in a cohort sampled during active COVID-19. The conserved cysteine and the conserved F or W are not part of the CDR3 here. The D gene is left open where the match is weak.

d_gene	j_gene	v_gene	CDR3aa
NA	TRBJ2-7	TRBV7-2	ASSLTGQSSYEQY
TRBD1	TRBJ1-6	TRBV9	ASSVATGGDNSPLH
NA	TRBJ1-2	TRBV30	AWSVGRGSGYT
TRBD1	TRBJ2-7	TRBV20-1	SANRGLRQY
NA	TRBJ1-1	TRBV6-5	ASSYSGHLGNTEAF
TRBD1	TRBJ2-7	TRBV6-5	ASSFLGTGLNYEQY
NA	TRBJ1-2	TRBV7-2	ASSLGIQGGHHGYT
NA	TRBJ2-7	TRBV7-2	ASSLTAEQY
NA	TRBJ2-1	TRBV27	ASSFPSRGEQF
NA	TRBJ1-1	TRBV7-2	ASSAQGHTNTEAF
TRBD2	TRBJ2-1	TRBV4-2	ASSQGYGTSGPGQF
NA	TRBJ2-7	TRBV5-8	ASSRTPTYEQY
NA	TRBJ1-1	TRBV20-1	SASFRTVNTEAF